This T cell receptor (beta chain) is from a study of shared clonotypes between healthy human individuals. Across the whole study: A couple of female and a few male donors aged 18 to 49 were enrolled. Three plates were used per donor for CD4 naive, three for CD4 memory, two for CD8 naive and one for CD8 memory.

Deep-level running was used for the assay. TCRdb's copy holds only in-frame clones and misses some; the assay was immunoSEQ multiplex PCR. Here the sample spans 2.5 million or so clones, approximately 94% being singletons. The investigators split CD4+ cells into a CD45RA+ naive subset and a CD45RA-negative memory subset. The CDR3 is made up of 13 amino acids. Trimming left V 0 bases short and J 6 bases short, with 6 bases between. CDR1 and CDR2 from the germline V gene are LGHNA and YSLEER. The rearrangement joins TRBV4-3 to TRBJ1-5; D not certain. What was sequenced was naive CD4+ T cells sorted from blood. As to subset: CD45RA+ positively selected. The TCR was taken from a young man in good health. This CDR3 reads CASSQDQFQPQHF. The CDR3 DNA reads as TGCGCCAGCAGCCAAGATCAATTTCAGCCCCAGCATTTT.